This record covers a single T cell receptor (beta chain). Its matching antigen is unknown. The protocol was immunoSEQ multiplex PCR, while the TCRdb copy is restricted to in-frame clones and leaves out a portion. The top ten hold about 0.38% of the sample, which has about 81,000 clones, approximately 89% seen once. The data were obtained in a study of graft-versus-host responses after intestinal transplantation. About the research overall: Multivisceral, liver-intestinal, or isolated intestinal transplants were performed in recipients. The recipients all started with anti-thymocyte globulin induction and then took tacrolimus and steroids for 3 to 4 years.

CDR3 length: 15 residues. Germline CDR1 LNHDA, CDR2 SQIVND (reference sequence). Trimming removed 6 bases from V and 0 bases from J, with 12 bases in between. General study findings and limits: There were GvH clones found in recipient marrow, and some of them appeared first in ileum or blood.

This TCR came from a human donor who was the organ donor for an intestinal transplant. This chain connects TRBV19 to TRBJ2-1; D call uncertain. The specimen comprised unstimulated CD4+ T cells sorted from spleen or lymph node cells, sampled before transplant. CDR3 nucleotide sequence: TGTGCCAGTAGCATAAGTAGGAGCTCCTACAATGAGCAGTTCTTC. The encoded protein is CASSISRSSYNEQFF.